Below, 12 T cell receptor beta chains from the same sample are listed, as sequenced in a study of T-cell memory formation after mild COVID-19. In TCRdb, the 5' RACE reads were re-called with MiXCR into one record per CDR3 protein. In the table there are some 13,000 distinct CDR3 sequences, about 11% of which are singletons. What was sequenced was PBMCs or a T cell subset sorted from them (not recorded which). These receptors were collected from an adult woman who had mild COVID-19 (a few samples of this study predate the infection). Cell type and time point are not known.

There are many counts of this clonotype. The gene calls are TRBV4-3 and TRBJ2-7; 10 nucleotides line up with TRBD1. The CDR3 consists of 15 residues. The V and J ends lost 3 bases and 1 base, in that order; junction bases with no gene match: 3. Germline-derived CDR1 and CDR2 are LGHNA and YSLEER. The CDR3 reads CASSHRQGASYEQYF. In DNA, the CDR3 is TGCGCCAGCAGCCATCGACAGGGGGCTTCCTACGAGCAGTACTTC.

This clonotype was seen at least ten times. This rearrangement joins TRBV7-8 to TRBJ2-3, with 10 bases that match TRBD2. V was pared by 3 bases and J by 0 bases, with 9 bases of the junction left unmatched. There are 18 residues in the CDR3. The germline V gene has CDR1 SGHVS and CDR2 FQNEAQ. For the CDR3, the DNA is TGTGCCAGCAGCTTCGGTAGCGGGGGGTCCGTAAGCACAGATACGCAGTATTTT. It yields the protein CASSFGSGGSVSTDTQYF.

CDR3 sequence: CASSLGVAEAFF. For the CDR3, the DNA is TGTGCCAGTAGTTTAGGGGTGGCTGAAGCTTTCTTT. The chain is built from TRBV19 and TRBJ1-1; TRBD1 is a possible D gene (5 bases). Germline V gene sequence: CDR1 LNHDA, CDR2 SQIVND (reference sequence). The CDR3 contains 12 residues. Deletions cut 5 bases from V and 6 bases from J, with 10 bases between.

This clonotype came up many times. The chain has TRBV20-1 and TRBJ2-7; TRBD1 might be the D (6 bases). Germline assignment: CDR1 DFQATT and CDR2 SNEGSKA (reference sequence). The CDR3 is 13 residues long. V gave up 0 bases and J gave up 5 bases, with 11 bases separating them. In DNA, the CDR3 is TGCAGTGCTAGAGATCTGGGGGCCAACGAGCAGTACTTC. This translates into CSARDLGANEQYF.

By share of the sample, this clonotype is medium-sized. The CDR3 sequence is CASSQDEFQLGEAFF. CDR3 DNA: TGTGCCAGCAGCCAAGATGAATTTCAACTAGGCGAAGCTTTCTTT. J is TRBJ1-1 and V is TRBV4-2; D remains ambiguous. The CDR3 has 15 amino acids. Germline-derived CDR1 and CDR2 are LGHNA and YNFKEQ. Trimming took 0 bases from V and 8 from J, leaving 16 bases between them.

This clonotype was detected ten times or more. The chain employs TRBV7-6 and TRBJ2-2, with D possibly TRBD1 on 7 matching bases. V lost 4 bases and J lost 0, with 15 bases in between. Germline lookup yields CDR1 SGHVS and CDR2 FNYEAQ. This CDR3 is built from 17 residues. CDR3 sequence reads: CASSYLAGGTNTGELFF. The CDR3 DNA reads TGTGCCAGCAGCTACCTAGCAGGGGGGACGAACACCGGGGAGCTGTTTTTT.

This clonotype was observed at least ten times. The chain employs TRBV7-2 and TRBJ2-3; no definite D call. The germline V gene has CDR1 SGHTA and CDR2 FQGNSA. The CDR3 runs to 14 residues. Trimming removed 5 bases from V and 0 bases from J, with 9 bases in between. The CDR3 spells CASSPMASTDTQYF. DNA of the CDR3: TGTGCCAGCAGCCCGATGGCGAGCACAGATACGCAGTATTTT.

This clonotype turned up a few times. V and J are TRBV7-2 and TRBJ2-3, with 7 bases fitting TRBD1. Trimming cost V 5 bases and J 4 bases; bases outside gene matches: 6. Germline lookup yields CDR1 SGHTA and CDR2 FQGNSA. The length of the CDR3 is 14 residues. The CDR3, as DNA: TGTGCCAGCAGCCGATTAGGGGGCGCAGATACGCAGTATTTT. Protein product: CASSRLGGADTQYF.

This clonotype is medium-sized. V gene TRBV5-1 combines with J gene TRBJ2-3, with 9 bases matching TRBD2. The CDR3 is 15 amino acids. The germline V gene encodes CDR1 SGHRS and CDR2 YFSETQ. J gave up 0 bases and V 4 bases, and 3 bases lay outside the gene matches. The CDR3 DNA is TGCGCCAGCAGCCTGACTAGCGGTAGCACAGATACGCAGTATTTT. Amino acids: CASSLTSGSTDTQYF.

The sample holds many counts of this clonotype. This rearrangement joins TRBV7-3 to TRBJ2-1; no clear D gene. Trimming left V 1 base short and J 0 bases short, with 16 bases between. The CDR3 is made up of 18 amino acids. Per the germline V gene, CDR1 is SGHTA and CDR2 is FQGTGA. Written as DNA, the CDR3 is TGTGCCAGCAGCTTAAATCCCCCCGTTCTAAGCTCCTACAATGAGCAGTTCTTC. It specifies CASSLNPPVLSSYNEQFF. The variable domain in full, with the rest retrieved from reference TRBV7-3 and TRBJ2-1, is GAGVSQTPSNKVTEKGKYVELRCDPISGHTALYWYRQSLGQGPEFLIYFQGTGAADDSGLPNDRFFAVRPEGSVSTLKIQRTERGDSAVYLCASSLNPPVLSSYNEQFFGPGTRLTVL.

The table lists this clonotype with many counts. J is TRBJ1-1 and V is TRBV6-1; D is ambiguous. V lost 9 bases and J lost 0, with 5 bases in between. Germline-derived CDR1 and CDR2 are MNHNS and SASEGT. The CDR3 has 11 residues. CDR3 amino acids: CASLMNTEAFF. In DNA form, the CDR3 reads TGTGCCAGTTTGATGAACACTGAAGCTTTCTTT.

This clonotype was recorded many times. The junction shows a germline mismatch at one end, possibly a read error. V is TRBV2 and J is TRBJ2-7; 7 nucleotides align to TRBD1. The germline gives CDR1 SNHLY, CDR2 FYNNEI. The CDR3 loop spans 13 amino acids. This CDR3 reads CARRQGSSDEQYF. In DNA form, the CDR3 reads TGTGCCAGAAGACAGGGATCCTCCGACGAGCAGTACTTC.